Below, 19 T cell receptor beta chains from the same sample are listed, as sequenced in a study of OX40 agonist ivuxolimab in advanced cancers. TCRdb's table, derived via immunoSEQ multiplex PCR, lists solely in-frame clones and lacks some. This table holds about 50,000 clones, about 88% found once. The sequencing used CD4+ or CD8+ T cells sorted from blood, collected in a trial of the OX40 agonist ivuxolimab. These TCRs come from an adult with an advanced solid tumor such as melanoma, head and neck, liver or kidney cancer.

The genes are TRBV19 and TRBJ2-2; TRBD2 aligns across 8 bases. Germline lookup yields CDR1 LNHDA and CDR2 SQIVND (reference sequence). This CDR3 spans 16 amino acids. With V trimmed by 4 bases and J by 5 bases, 9 bases remained unmatched. The CDR3, as DNA: TGTGCCAGTAGTACCCTCGGGAGGGCCCGGACCGGGGAGCTGTTTTTT. It specifies CASSTLGRARTGELFF.

The chain links TRBV9 to TRBJ1-2; 9 bases line up with TRBD1. CDR3 length equals 16 residues. The V gene end was trimmed by 4 bases and the J gene end by 4 bases; junction bases not matched to a gene: 11. Germline CDR1 is SGDLS and CDR2 is YYNGEE. The CDR3 nucleotides read TGTGCCAGCAGCACAGGGGGGACAGGGCGAGGCTATGGCTACACCTTC. Residues: CASSTGGTGRGYGYTF. Full variable domain (missing parts from reference TRBV9 and TRBJ1-2): DSGVTQTPKHLITATGQRVTLRCSPRSGDLSVYWYQQSLDQGLQFLIQYYNGEERAKGNILERFSAQQFPDLHSELNLSSLELGDSALYFCASSTGGTGRGYGYTFGSGTRLTVV.

The CDR3 here is CASNGGHRFQPQHF. In DNA, the CDR3 is TGTGCCAGCAATGGGGGACACCGATTTCAGCCCCAGCATTTT. The chain has TRBV28 and TRBJ1-5; D is perhaps TRBD1 (6 bases). V shed 7 bases and J shed 6 bases, with 16 bases lying between them. The germline gives CDR1 MDHEN, CDR2 SYDVKM. CDR3 size: 14 residues. The variable domain in full, completed from reference TRBV28 and TRBJ1-5, reads DVKVTQSSRYLVKRTGEKVFLECVQDMDHENMFWYRQDPGLGLRLIYFSYDVKMKEKGDIPEGYSVSREKKERFSLILESASTNQTSMYLCASNGGHRFQPQHFGDGTRLSIL.

The genes are TRBV27 and TRBJ2-1; 10 nucleotides match TRBD1. Germline CDR1 reads MNHEY; CDR2 reads SMNVEV (reference sequence). The CDR3 totals 16 residues. V lost 6 bases to trimming and J lost 6 bases; unmatched junction nucleotides: 11. The CDR3: CASSPYPGQGSNEQFF. DNA for the CDR3: TGTGCCAGCAGCCCGTATCCGGGACAGGGGTCCAATGAGCAGTTCTTC.

This clone has only one observation. V and J are TRBV10-1 and TRBJ2-1, with D maybe TRBD2 (6 bases). V lost 8 bases, J lost 2 bases, and 10 bases lay in between. CDR1 is WNHNN and CDR2 is SYGVQD in the germline V gene (reference sequence). The CDR3 runs to 13 residues. The CDR3 DNA reads as TGCGCCAGCGGGACTGGCCCCTACAATGAGCAGTTCTTC. Its protein product is CASGTGPYNEQFF.

This sequence joins TRBV6-5 and TRBJ2-3; TRBD2 agrees at 8 bases. The CDR3 covers 15 residues. With V trimmed by 6 bases and J by 2 bases, 7 bases remained unmatched. Per germline, CDR1 MNHEY and CDR2 SVGAGI. Written as DNA, the CDR3 is TGTGCCAGCAGCACACTAGCGGTACTCACAGATACGCAGTATTTT. Amino acids: CASSTLAVLTDTQYF.

This chain links TRBV18 with TRBJ2-1; 7 bases fit TRBD2. Looked up from germline, CDR1 is KGHSH and CDR2 is LQKENI. The CDR3 loop spans 17 amino acids. After removal of 3 bases from V and 7 bases from J, the junction contained 15 bases not matched to a gene. In DNA form, the CDR3 reads TGTGCCAGCTCACCTTCCTTTGGCGGGAGTAAATGGAATGAGCAGTTCTTC. This sequence encodes CASSPSFGGSKWNEQFF.

The CDR3 protein is CASSPRPRQLTGELFF. In DNA form, the CDR3 reads TGTGCCAGCAGTCCCCGCCCCAGGCAGCTAACCGGGGAGCTGTTTTTT. The chain carries TRBV27 and TRBJ2-2; D is unresolved. The length of the CDR3 is 16 residues. Germline values: CDR1 MNHEY, CDR2 SMNVEV (reference sequence). V lost 5 bases and J 5 bases, leaving 18 bases between the germline ends.

The rearrangement joins TRBV6-1 to TRBJ2-1; D is undetermined. The CDR3 length is 15 residues. Germline assignment: CDR1 MNHNS and CDR2 SASEGT. V lost 5 bases and J lost 0, with 11 bases in between. The CDR3 DNA follows: TGTGCCAGCAGTCTACACCTGAACTCCTACAATGAGCAGTTCTTC. It specifies CASSLHLNSYNEQFF.

The chain combines TRBV2 with TRBJ1-5, with a tentative D call TRBD1 (6 bases). This CDR3 has 13 residues. V was trimmed by 8 bases and J by 7 bases, leaving 15 bases between them. CDR1 and CDR2 from the germline V gene are SNHLY and FYNNEI. CDR3 in amino acids: CASSGQREQPQHF. The CDR3 DNA reads TGTGCCAGCTCGGGACAACGGGAGCAGCCCCAGCATTTT.

The gene calls are TRBV27 and TRBJ2-7, with D possibly matching TRBD1 (6 bases). V was clipped by 3 bases and J by 2 bases, with 11 bases between them. This CDR3 is 14 amino acids long. In germline, CDR1 is MNHEY, CDR2 SMNVEV (reference sequence). The CDR3 sequence: CASSFSRGPYEQYF. The CDR3 DNA reads as TGTGCCAGCAGTTTCTCCAGGGGACCCTACGAGCAGTACTTC.

The chain couples TRBV2 to TRBJ2-5; 8 nucleotides line up with TRBD2. The V and J ends lost 2 bases and 5 bases, in that order; junction bases with no gene match: 7. Germline CDR1 and CDR2: SNHLY and FYNNEI. This CDR3 is 15 amino acids long. In DNA, the CDR3 is TGTGCCAGCAGTGAATCCCCTGGACTAGCCGAGACCCAGTACTTC. Amino acid sequence: CASSESPGLAETQYF. The whole variable domain, filled in from reference TRBV2 and TRBJ2-5, reads EPEVTQTPSHQVTQMGQEVILRCVPISNHLYFYWYRQILGQKVEFLVSFYNNEISEKSEIFDDQFSVERPDGSNFTLKIRSTKLEDSAMYFCASSESPGLAETQYFGPGTRLLVL.

V is TRBV2 and J is TRBJ2-4; TRBD2 matches 16 bases. Per germline, CDR1 SNHLY and CDR2 FYNNEI. V was clipped by 6 bases and J by 14 bases; unmatched bases: 7. The CDR3 consists of 14 residues. The CDR3 here is CASRGTSGRAEEYF. CDR3 sequence (DNA): TGTGCCAGCAGAGGGACTAGCGGGAGGGCCGAGGAGTACTTC.

The CDR3 protein is CSVGTLSQYF. The CDR3 region has the DNA TGCAGCGTTGGGACGTTGAGCCAGTACTTC. The chain has TRBV29-1 and TRBJ2-5; D ambiguous. Trimming removed 4 bases at V and 10 bases at J, with 10 bases between. Germline assignment: CDR1 SQVTM and CDR2 ANQGSEA. The length of the CDR3 is 10 residues. Full variable domain (missing parts from reference TRBV29-1 and TRBJ2-5): SAVISQKPSRDICQRGTSLTIQCQVDSQVTMMFWYRQQPGQSLTLIATANQGSEATYESGFVIDKFPISRPNLTFSTLTVSNMSPEDSSIYLCSVGTLSQYFGPGTRLLVL.

This clone has more than one count but fewer than ten. The chain uses TRBV4-1 and TRBJ1-5; D not certain. The germline gives CDR1 MGHRA, CDR2 YSYEKL. The CDR3 extends over 13 amino acids. V was trimmed by 0 bases and J by 3 bases, leaving 3 bases between them. Here the CDR3 reads CASSQDSNQPQHF. The CDR3 DNA reads as TGCGCCAGCAGCCAAGACTCCAATCAGCCCCAGCATTTT.

The chain employs TRBV19 and TRBJ2-1; tentatively, D is TRBD1 (5 bases). V was trimmed by 8 bases and J by 4 bases, leaving 18 bases between them. This CDR3 is 15 amino acids long. CDR1 LNHDA and CDR2 SQIVND come from the germline V gene (reference sequence). CDR3 sequence: CASGVRERGYNEQFF. The CDR3 coding sequence is TGTGCCAGTGGGGTCAGGGAAAGGGGTTACAATGAGCAGTTCTTC.

V gene TRBV18 combines with J gene TRBJ1-2; possible D gene TRBD1, 6 bases. Trimming cost V 3 bases and J 4 bases, with 15 bases left between them. Germline CDR1 is KGHSH and CDR2 is LQKENI. The length of the CDR3 is 15 residues. Here the CDR3 DNA reads TGTGCCAGCTCACCCGGGGCGGGGGCGAGCTATGGCTACACCTTC. It yields the protein CASSPGAGASYGYTF.

The chain couples TRBV6-5 to TRBJ2-7; possibly TRBD2 for D (6 bases). This CDR3 spans 15 amino acids. V lost 5 bases to trimming and J lost 0 bases, with 14 bases between them. CDR1 and CDR2 from the germline V gene are MNHEY and SVGAGI. CDR3 sequence reads: CASSATHSGSYEQYF. The CDR3 DNA reads TGTGCCAGCAGTGCAACTCATAGCGGCTCCTACGAGCAGTACTTC.

The chain employs TRBV5-4 and TRBJ2-5; TRBD2 agrees at 12 bases. Germline V gene lookup returns CDR1 SGHNT and CDR2 YYREEE (reference sequence). With 4 bases clipped from V and 4 bases from J, the junction kept 14 bases outside the gene matches. The CDR3 runs to 18 residues. The CDR3: CASSPPGLAGPQGETQYF. The CDR3 nucleotides read TGTGCCAGCAGCCCCCCGGGACTAGCGGGCCCCCAAGGAGAGACCCAGTACTTC.